This is a list of T cell receptor beta chains from one sample in a study of PD-1 blockade in classical Hodgkin lymphoma. The method was immunoSEQ multiplex PCR; TCRdb's version includes in-frame clones alone and lacks a portion of them. The repertoire includes approximately 93,000 clones, around 80% of them detected once, and 9.4% sits in the top ten. The sequences come from peripheral blood mononuclear cells (PBMCs), collected before the fourth cycle of nivolumab. These receptors all stem from a human donor with classical Hodgkin lymphoma. The CDR3 runs from the conserved cysteine through the conserved F or W.

length | J | V | CDR3
15 | TRBJ1-2 | TRBV18 | CASSPPARGDYGYTF
14 | TRBJ2-7 | TRBV18 | CASSKSGTAYEQYF
15 | TRBJ2-3 | TRBV29-1 | CSVGGLAGITDTQYF
14 | TRBJ2-1 | TRBV2 | CASSVAGLVNEQFF
16 | TRBJ2-5 | TRBV11-2 | CASSLESMKVGETQYF
17 | TRBJ2-5 | TRBV28 | CASSLVIALADQETQYF
14 | TRBJ1-2 | TRBV27 | CASSLDRGNYGYTF
15 | TRBJ2-1 | TRBV7-2 | CASSGSVASYNEQFF
15 | TRBJ2-3 | TRBV5-4 | CASSLSGRNTDTQYF
16 | TRBJ2-7 | TRBV18 | CASSPPSGAGLYEQYF
16 | TRBJ2-3 | TRBV6-6 | CASRRGGEWSSDTQYF
15 | TRBJ2-7 | TRBV6-6 | CASSRDHPSIYEQYF
15 | TRBJ2-7 | TRBV27 | CASSFGAGGPYEQYF
16 | TRBJ2-3 | TRBV19 | CASSIATGGIADTQYF
17 | TRBJ2-2 | TRBV4-1 | CASGKGLAGPHTGELFF
14 | TRBJ1-4 | TRBV7-2 | CASSTGQGREKLFF
12 | TRBJ1-5 | TRBV6-4 | CASILGNQPQHF
15 | TRBJ1-1 | TRBV18 | CASSPLRETNTEAFF
11 | TRBJ1-1 | TRBV6-5 | CASSRGSEAFF
14 | TRBJ2-1 | TRBV5-6 | CASRQIAGYNEQFF
14 | TRBJ1-1 | TRBV6-5 | CASSYSGGWGEAFF
13 | TRBJ1-1 | TRBV6-5 | CASTGAMNTEAFF
14 | TRBJ1-1 | TRBV28 | CASSLYTPNTEAFF
15 | TRBJ2-1 | TRBV28 | CASRGAGTGNNEQFF
15 | TRBJ2-2 | TRBV11-1 | CASRRDRGNTGELFF
14 | TRBJ2-2 | TRBV6-6 | CASMGQPNTGELFF
16 | TRBJ2-3 | TRBV15 | CATSRAELGDTDTQYF
14 | TRBJ1-1 | TRBV5-1 | CASSLAMGGTEAFF
13 | TRBJ2-1 | TRBV7-3 | CASSSDPMNEQFF
15 | TRBJ2-1 | TRBV5-4 | CASSLGGATYNEQFF
13 | TRBJ1-1 | TRBV9 | CASSADTNTEAFF
15 | TRBJ2-3 | TRBV9 | CASSGGTSGRNTQYF
13 | TRBJ2-1 | TRBV2 | CASSEEAYNEQFF
15 | TRBJ1-5 | TRBV7-2 | CASSSEGGITQPQHF
14 | TRBJ2-5 | TRBV7-9 | CASSLRGTGQGQNF
15 | TRBJ2-3 | TRBV6-5 | CASSSTGDGTDTQYF
12 | TRBJ1-5 | TRBV5-6 | CASSRGRQPQHF
13 | TRBJ2-7 | TRBV5-1 | CASSLAGSYEQYF
15 | TRBJ2-7 | TRBV11-3 | CASSLGGDLAYEQYF
14 | TRBJ1-4 | TRBV25-1 | CASSEYGAGEKLFF
16 | TRBJ1-1 | TRBV6-6 | CASSYSAGEGNTEAFF
15 | TRBJ2-7 | TRBV7-8 | CASSPNLGHSYEQYF
14 | TRBJ2-7 | TRBV7-2 | CASSVGQPPYEQYF
16 | TRBJ1-3 | TRBV25-1 | CASGGPTGGLGNTIYF
15 | TRBJ1-2 | TRBV9 | CASSVAGGVGYGYTF
14 | TRBJ2-1 | TRBV5-4 | CASSAPQGRNEQFF
18 | TRBJ2-7 | TRBV7-2 | CASSPRRVAGGPFYEQYF
15 | TRBJ2-7 | TRBV27 | CASSTYRDTIYEQYF
13 | TRBJ2-5 | TRBV7-2 | CASSPTGLETQYF
16 | TRBJ1-2 | TRBV9 | CASSVPLTGQLFDYTF